This paragraph covers one TCR beta chain sequence. Its antigen is still unknown. A much larger clone differs by one base, so this may be a read error. TCR beta CDR3 region amplification was performed from RNA transcripts. During a first-round RT-PCR of the TCR CDR3, the HTBI primer set was used. TCRdb re-analysed the multiplex PCR reads in MiXCR, keeping a single row per CDR3 protein. The sample consists of around 100,000 distinct CDR3 sequences, 47% of them appearing once. This entry comes from a study of T cells in Graves' hyperthyroidism and ophthalmopathy. Study summary: At initial diagnosis, before any treatment had begun, peripheral blood was obtained. Study observations and caveats: Stable hyperthyroidism was told apart from ophthalmopathy by a model built on 13 V-J features.

This CDR3 has 17 amino acids. The germline gives CDR1 MGHRA, CDR2 YSYEKL. Patients aged 18 to 65 had newly diagnosed hyperthyroidism lasting under 2 months. The chain uses TRBV4-1 and TRBJ2-3; D possibly corresponds to TRBD1 (5 bases). The receptor was isolated from a man aged 35 to 55 with Graves' hyperthyroidism. Sequencing used blood. The CDR3 region is CAGSQQGRAAGTDTQYF. The CDR3 coding sequence is TGCGCCGGCAGCCAACAAGGCAGGGCGGCGGGCACAGATACGCAGTATTTT.